What follows are 4 T cell receptor beta chains derived from one specimen sequenced in a study of shared clonotypes between healthy human individuals. Sequencing was performed with immunoSEQ multiplex PCR; in TCRdb, only in-frame clones are kept and a portion is missing. The sample shows hundreds of thousands of clones, 70% to 80% of them seen only once. The sequencing sample was made of PBMCs. The receptors come from a woman between 35 and 50 years old in good health. Some clones in this sample may be carry-over from other donors' samples.

Here the CDR3 DNA reads TGTGCCTGGAGTTCCGGGACAGTAGACTACGAGCAGTACTTC. This gives the protein CAWSSGTVDYEQYF. The chain joins TRBV30 to TRBJ2-7, with 7 bases identical to TRBD1. The CDR3 has 14 residues. Trimming cost V 2 bases and J 3 bases; bases outside gene matches: 7. Germline V lookup: CDR1 GTSNPN, CDR2 SVGIG (reference sequence).

The genes are TRBV5-1 and TRBJ2-2, with D possibly being TRBD2 (5 bases). The V gene lost 3 bases and the J gene lost 3 bases, with 21 bases spanning the gap. This CDR3 contains 18 residues. Germline V gives CDR1 SGHRS, CDR2 YFSETQ. The CDR3 is CASSSGLLLTTHTGELFF. The CDR3 DNA reads TGCGCCAGCAGCTCCGGACTTCTCCTAACTACTCACACCGGGGAGCTGTTTTTT.

On this clone: Given the absence of the conserved phenylalanine or tryptophan at the CDR3 end, a read error is likely. This CDR3 reads CSVAQGPMNTEAFL. In DNA, the CDR3 is TGCAGCGTTGCACAGGGGCCGATGAACACTGAAGCTTTCCTT. The rearrangement links TRBV29-1 to TRBJ1-1; 7 nucleotides line up with TRBD1. This CDR3 spans 14 amino acids. From germline, CDR1 is SQVTM and CDR2 ANQGSEA. V shed 4 bases and J 0 bases; nucleotides not matched to a gene: 5.

The chain recombines TRBV29-1 with TRBJ2-1, with D hard to call. Trimming left V 5 bases short and J 3 bases short, with 5 bases between. CDR1 is SQVTM, CDR2 ANQGSEA, per germline. The CDR3 totals 11 residues. The CDR3 region has the DNA TGCAGCGTTCGGGTCTACAATGAGCAGTTCTTC. Translating it yields CSVRVYNEQFF.